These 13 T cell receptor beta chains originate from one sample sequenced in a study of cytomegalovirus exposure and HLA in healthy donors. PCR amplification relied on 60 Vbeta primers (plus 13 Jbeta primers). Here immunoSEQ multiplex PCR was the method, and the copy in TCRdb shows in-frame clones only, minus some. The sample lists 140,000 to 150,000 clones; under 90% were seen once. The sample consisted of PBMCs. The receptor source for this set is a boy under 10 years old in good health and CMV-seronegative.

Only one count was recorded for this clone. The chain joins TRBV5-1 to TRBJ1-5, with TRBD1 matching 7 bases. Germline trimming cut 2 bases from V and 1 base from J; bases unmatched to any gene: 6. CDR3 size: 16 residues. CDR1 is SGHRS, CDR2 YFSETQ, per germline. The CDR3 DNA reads TGCGCCAGCAGCTTAACAGGGGATCGGAGCAATCAGCCCCAGCATTTT. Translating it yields CASSLTGDRSNQPQHF. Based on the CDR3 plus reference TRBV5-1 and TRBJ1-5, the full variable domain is KAGVTQTPRYLIKTRGQQVTLSCSPISGHRSVSWYQQTPGQGLQFLFEYFSETQRNKGNFPGRFSGRQFSNSRSEMNVSTLELGDSALYLCASSLTGDRSNQPQHFGDGTRLSIL.

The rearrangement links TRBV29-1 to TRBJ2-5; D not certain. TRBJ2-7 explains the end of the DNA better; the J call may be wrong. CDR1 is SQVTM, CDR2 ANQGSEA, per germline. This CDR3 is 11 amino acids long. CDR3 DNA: TGCAGCGTTGATCTGGGCTCCGAGCAGTACTTC. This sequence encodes CSVDLGSEQYF.

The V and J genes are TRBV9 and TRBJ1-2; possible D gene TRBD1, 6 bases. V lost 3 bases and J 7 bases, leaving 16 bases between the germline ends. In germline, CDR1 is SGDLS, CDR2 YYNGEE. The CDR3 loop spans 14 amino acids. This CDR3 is CASSGQGGGSGYTF. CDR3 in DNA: TGTGCCAGCAGCGGGCAAGGGGGAGGGTCTGGCTACACCTTC.

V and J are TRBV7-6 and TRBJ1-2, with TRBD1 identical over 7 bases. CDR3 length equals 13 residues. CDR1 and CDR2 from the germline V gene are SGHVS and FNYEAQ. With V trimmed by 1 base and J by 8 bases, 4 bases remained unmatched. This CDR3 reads CASSLGQGEGYTF. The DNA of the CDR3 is TGTGCCAGCAGCTTAGGACAGGGTGAGGGCTACACCTTC. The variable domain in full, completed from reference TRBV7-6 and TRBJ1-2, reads GAGVSQSPRYKVTKRGQDVALRCDPISGHVSLYWYRQALGQGPEFLTYFNYEAQQDKSGLPNDRFSAERPEGSISTLTIQRTEQRDSAMYRCASSLGQGEGYTFGSGTRLTVV.

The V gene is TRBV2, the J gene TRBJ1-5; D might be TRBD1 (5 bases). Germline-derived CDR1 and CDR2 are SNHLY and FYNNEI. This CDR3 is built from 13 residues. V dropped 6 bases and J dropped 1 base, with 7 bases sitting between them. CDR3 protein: CASSRQSNQPQHF. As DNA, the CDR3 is TGTGCCAGCAGCCGACAGAGCAATCAGCCCCAGCATTTT.

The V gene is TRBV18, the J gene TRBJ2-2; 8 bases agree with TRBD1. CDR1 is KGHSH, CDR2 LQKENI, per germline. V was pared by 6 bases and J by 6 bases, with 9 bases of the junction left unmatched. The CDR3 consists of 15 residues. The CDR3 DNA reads TGTGCCAGCTCTTCGGACAGGGCCCCTCCCGGGGAGCTGTTTTTT. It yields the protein CASSSDRAPPGELFF. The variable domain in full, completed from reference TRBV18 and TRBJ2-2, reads NAGVMQNPRHLVRRRGQEARLRCSPMKGHSHVYWYRQLPEEGLKFMVYLQKENIIDESGMPKERFSAEFPKEGPSILRIQQVVRGDSAAYFCASSSDRAPPGELFFGEGSRLTVL.

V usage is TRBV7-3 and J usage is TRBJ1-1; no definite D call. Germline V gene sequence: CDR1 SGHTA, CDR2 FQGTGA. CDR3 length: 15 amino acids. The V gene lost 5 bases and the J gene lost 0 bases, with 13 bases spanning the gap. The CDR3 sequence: CASSHPGSMNTEAFF. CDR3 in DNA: TGTGCCAGCAGCCATCCGGGGTCCATGAACACTGAAGCTTTCTTT.

The CDR3 nucleotides read TGTGCCAGCAGCCGACTTGCCTCTTTCAAGCTCCTTGAGCAGTTCTTC. The encoded protein is CASSRLASFKLLEQFF. V and J are TRBV7-2 and TRBJ2-1; the D is unclear. The CDR3 sequence is 16 residues long. Per germline, CDR1 SGHTA and CDR2 FQGNSA. V was clipped by 5 bases and J by 9 bases, with 23 bases between them.

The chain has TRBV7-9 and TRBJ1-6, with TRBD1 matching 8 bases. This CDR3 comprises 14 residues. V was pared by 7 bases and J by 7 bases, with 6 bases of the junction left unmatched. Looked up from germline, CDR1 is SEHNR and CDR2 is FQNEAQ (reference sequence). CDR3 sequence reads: CASTTDRVNSPLHF. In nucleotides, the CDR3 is TGTGCCAGCACCACGGACAGGGTAAATTCACCCCTCCACTTT.

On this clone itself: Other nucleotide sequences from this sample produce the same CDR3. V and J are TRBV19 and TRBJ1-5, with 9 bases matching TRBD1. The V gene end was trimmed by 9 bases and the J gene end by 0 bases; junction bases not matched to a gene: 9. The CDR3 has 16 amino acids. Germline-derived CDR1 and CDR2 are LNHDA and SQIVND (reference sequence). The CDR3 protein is CASSVDRGYSNQPQHF. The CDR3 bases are TGTGCCAGCAGTGTGGACAGGGGATATAGCAATCAGCCCCAGCATTTT.

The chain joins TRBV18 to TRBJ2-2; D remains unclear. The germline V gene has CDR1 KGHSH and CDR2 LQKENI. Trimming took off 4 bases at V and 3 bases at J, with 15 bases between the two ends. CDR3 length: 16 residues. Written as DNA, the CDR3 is TGTGCCAGCTCACAGATAAGAGCCTCCGACACCGGGGAGCTGTTTTTT. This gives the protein CASSQIRASDTGELFF.

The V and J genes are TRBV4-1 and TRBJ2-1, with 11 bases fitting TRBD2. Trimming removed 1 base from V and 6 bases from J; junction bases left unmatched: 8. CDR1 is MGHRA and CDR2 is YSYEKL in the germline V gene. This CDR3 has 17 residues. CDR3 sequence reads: CASSQGLAGGKRNEQFF. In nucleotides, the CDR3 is TGCGCCAGCAGCCAAGGTTTAGCGGGAGGGAAGCGCAATGAGCAGTTCTTC.

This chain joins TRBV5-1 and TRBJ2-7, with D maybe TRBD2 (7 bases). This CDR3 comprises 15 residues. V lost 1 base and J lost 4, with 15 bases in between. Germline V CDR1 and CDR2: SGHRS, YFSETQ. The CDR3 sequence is CASSLWGGRGYEQYF. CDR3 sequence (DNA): TGCGCCAGCAGCTTGTGGGGGGGCCGTGGTTACGAGCAGTACTTC. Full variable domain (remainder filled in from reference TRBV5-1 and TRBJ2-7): KAGVTQTPRYLIKTRGQQVTLSCSPISGHRSVSWYQQTPGQGLQFLFEYFSETQRNKGNFPGRFSGRQFSNSRSEMNVSTLELGDSALYLCASSLWGGRGYEQYFGPGTRLTVT.